This T cell receptor beta chain was sequenced during a study of cytomegalovirus exposure and HLA in healthy donors. Background on the study: Caucasian-associated ancestry cluster membership applied to about 77% of about 370 genotyped donors. Study-level points and caveats: Analyzed later, most CMV-associated TCR beta chains appeared HLA-restricted. Being indistinguishable, some V segments were excluded, TRBV6-2 and TRBV6-3 among them. Further analysis, carried out later, found HLA-associated TCR beta chains more clonally expanded than equally common other chains.

The PCR ran on 60 Vbeta and 13 Jbeta primers. Libraries were prepared by immunoSEQ multiplex PCR; TCRdb keeps only in-frame clonotypes and omits some of them. Its table lists some 120,000 clones. A note on this clone: Its target is not known.

Per germline, CDR1 SGHRS and CDR2 YFSETQ. The CDR3 has 14 amino acids. The TCR comes from a man in his forties or fifties in good health and CMV-seronegative. V and J are TRBV5-1 and TRBJ2-7, with 10 bases identical to TRBD2. Matching the DNA end better, TRBJ2-1 makes the J call doubtful. The sequenced sample consisted of PBMCs. DNA for the CDR3: TGCGCCAGCAGACTAGCGGGGACCTACAATGAGCAGTTCTTC. As protein: CASRLAGTYNEQFF.